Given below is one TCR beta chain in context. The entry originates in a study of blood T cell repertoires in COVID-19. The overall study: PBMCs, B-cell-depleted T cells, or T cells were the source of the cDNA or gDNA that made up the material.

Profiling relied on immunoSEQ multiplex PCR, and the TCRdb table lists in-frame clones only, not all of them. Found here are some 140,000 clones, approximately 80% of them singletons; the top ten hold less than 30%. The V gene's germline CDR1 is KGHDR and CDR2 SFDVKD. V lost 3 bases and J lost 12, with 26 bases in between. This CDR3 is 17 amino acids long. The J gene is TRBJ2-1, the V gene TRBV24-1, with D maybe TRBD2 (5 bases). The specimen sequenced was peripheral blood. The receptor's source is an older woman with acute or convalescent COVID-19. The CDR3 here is CATSDPESTNQPRGQFF. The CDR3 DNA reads TGTGCCACCAGTGATCCTGAATCGACTAACCAACCCCGCGGGCAGTTCTTC.